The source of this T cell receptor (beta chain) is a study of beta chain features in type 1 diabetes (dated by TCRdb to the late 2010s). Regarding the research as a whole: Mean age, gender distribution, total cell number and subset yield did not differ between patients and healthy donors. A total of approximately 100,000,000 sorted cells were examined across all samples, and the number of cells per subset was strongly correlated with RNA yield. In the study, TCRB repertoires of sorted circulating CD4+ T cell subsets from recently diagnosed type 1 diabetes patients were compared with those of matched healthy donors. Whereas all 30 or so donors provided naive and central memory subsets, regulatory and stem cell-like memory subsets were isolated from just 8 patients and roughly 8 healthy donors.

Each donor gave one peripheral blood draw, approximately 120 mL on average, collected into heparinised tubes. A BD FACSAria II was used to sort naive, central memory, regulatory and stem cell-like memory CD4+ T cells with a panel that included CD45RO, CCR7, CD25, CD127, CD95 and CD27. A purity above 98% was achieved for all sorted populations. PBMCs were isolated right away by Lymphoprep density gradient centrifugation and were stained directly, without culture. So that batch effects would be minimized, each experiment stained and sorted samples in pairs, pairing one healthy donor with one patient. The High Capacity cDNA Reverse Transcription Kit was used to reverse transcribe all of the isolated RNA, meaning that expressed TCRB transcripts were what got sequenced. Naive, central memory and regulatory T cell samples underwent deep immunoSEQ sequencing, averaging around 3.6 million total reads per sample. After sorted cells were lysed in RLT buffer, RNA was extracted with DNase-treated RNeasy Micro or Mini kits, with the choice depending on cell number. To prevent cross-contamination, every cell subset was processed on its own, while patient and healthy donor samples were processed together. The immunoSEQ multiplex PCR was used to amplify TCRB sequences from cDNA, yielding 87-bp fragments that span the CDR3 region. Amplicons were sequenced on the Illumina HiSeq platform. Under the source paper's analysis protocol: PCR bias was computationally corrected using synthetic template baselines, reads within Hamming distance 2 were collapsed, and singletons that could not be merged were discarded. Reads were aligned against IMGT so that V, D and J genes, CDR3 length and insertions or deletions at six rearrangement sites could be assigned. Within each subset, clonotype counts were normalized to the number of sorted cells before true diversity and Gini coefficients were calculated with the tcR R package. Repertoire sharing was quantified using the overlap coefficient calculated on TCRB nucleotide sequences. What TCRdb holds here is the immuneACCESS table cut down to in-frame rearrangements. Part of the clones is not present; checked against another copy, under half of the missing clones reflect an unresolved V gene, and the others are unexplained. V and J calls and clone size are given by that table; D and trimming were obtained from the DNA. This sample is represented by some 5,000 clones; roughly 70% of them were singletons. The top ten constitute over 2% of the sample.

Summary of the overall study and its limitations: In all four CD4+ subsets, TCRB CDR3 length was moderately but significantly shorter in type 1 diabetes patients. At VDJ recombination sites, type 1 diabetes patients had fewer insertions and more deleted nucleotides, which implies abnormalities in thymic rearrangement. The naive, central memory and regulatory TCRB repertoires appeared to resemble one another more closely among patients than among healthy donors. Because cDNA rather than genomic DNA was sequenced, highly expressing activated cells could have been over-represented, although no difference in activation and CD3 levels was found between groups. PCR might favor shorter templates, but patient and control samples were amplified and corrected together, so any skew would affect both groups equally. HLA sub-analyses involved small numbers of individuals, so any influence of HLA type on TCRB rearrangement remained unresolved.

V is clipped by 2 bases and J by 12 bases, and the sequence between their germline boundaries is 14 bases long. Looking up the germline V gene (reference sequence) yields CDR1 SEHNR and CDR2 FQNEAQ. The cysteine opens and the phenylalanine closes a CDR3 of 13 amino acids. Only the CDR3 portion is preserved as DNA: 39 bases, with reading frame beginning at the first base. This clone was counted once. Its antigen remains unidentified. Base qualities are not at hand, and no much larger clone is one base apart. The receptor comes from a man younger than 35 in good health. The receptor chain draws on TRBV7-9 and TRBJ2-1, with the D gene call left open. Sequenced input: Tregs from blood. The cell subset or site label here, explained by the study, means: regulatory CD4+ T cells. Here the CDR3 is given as CASSLLSSGLQFF. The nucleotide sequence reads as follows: TGTGCCAGCAGCTTACTCTCTTCTGGGCTGCAGTTCTTC.